Listed below are T cell receptor beta chains from one sample, sequenced in a study of cytomegalovirus exposure and HLA in healthy donors. The data were produced by immunoSEQ multiplex PCR, yet TCRdb's version contains in-frame clones alone and is incomplete. The sample carries about 200,000 clones, around 80% recorded once. Sequencing used PBMCs. Receptor source: a woman aged 25 to 39 in good health and CMV-seronegative. CDR3s include the opening cysteine and the closing phenylalanine or tryptophan.

>TRBV30
CAWSPYHRVGNTIYF
>TRBV7-9
CASSPGTGTFQPQHF
>TRBV4-1
CASSLTGGFTGELFF
>TRBV5-1
CASSLAGGSYGYTF
>TRBV7-2
CASSSQSGGGPYEQYF
>TRBV10-2
CASSEIGTSSEQYF
>TRBV28
CASSPSDRGRNQPQHF
>TRBV30
CAWRSKASGRIITDTQYF
>TRBV27
CASRVKMGQNEKLFF
>TRBV5-1
CASSLAETVNYGYTF